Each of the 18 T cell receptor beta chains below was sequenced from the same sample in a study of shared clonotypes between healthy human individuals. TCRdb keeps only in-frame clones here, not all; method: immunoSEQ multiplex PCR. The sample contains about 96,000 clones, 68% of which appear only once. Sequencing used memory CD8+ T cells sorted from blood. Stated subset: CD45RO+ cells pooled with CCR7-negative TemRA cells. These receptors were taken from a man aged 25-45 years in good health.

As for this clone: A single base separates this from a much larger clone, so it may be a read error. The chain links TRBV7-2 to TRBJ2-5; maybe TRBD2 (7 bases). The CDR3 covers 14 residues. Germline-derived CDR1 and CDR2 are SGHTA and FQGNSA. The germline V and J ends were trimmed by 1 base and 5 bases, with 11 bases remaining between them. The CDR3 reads CASSLGGGRETQYF. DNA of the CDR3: TGTGCCAGCAGCTTAGGGGGGGGGCGGGAGACCCAGTACTTC.

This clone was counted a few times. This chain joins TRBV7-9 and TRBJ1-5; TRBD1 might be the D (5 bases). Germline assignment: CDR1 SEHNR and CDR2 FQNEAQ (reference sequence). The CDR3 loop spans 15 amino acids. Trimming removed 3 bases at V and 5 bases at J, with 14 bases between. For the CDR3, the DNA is TGTGCCAGCAGCTTGGACGACAGAAACGATCAGCCCCAGCATTTT. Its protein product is CASSLDDRNDQPQHF.

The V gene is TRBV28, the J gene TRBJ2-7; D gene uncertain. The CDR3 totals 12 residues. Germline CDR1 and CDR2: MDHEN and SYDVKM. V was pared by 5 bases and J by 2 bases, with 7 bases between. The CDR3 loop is CASSAETYEQYF. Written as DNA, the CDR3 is TGTGCCAGCAGTGCAGAAACCTACGAGCAGTACTTC. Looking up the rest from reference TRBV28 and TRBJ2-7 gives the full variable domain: DVKVTQSSRYLVKRTGEKVFLECVQDMDHENMFWYRQDPGLGLRLIYFSYDVKMKEKGDIPEGYSVSREKKERFSLILESASTNQTSMYLCASSAETYEQYFGPGTRLTVT.

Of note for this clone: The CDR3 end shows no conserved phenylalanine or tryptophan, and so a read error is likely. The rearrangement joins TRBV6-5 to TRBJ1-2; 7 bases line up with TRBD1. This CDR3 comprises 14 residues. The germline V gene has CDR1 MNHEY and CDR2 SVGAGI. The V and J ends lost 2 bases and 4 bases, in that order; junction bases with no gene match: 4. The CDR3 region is CASSYQGGRYGYTL. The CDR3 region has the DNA TGTGCCAGCAGTTACCAAGGGGGCCGCTATGGCTACACCCTC.

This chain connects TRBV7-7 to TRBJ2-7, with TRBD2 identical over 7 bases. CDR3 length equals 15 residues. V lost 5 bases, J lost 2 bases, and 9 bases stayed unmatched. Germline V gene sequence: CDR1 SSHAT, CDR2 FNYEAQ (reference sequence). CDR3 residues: CASSPLGGGTYEQYF. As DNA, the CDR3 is TGTGCCAGCAGCCCATTGGGGGGAGGGACCTACGAGCAGTACTTC.

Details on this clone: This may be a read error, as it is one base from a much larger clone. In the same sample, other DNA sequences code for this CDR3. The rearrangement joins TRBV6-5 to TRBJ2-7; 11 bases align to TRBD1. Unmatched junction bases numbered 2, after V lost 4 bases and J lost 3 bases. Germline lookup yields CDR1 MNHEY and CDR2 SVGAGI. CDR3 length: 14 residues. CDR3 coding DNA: TGTGCCAGCAGTTTCGGGACAGGGGGCTACGAGCAGTACTTC. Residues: CASSFGTGGYEQYF.

The CDR3 region has the DNA TGTGCCAGCTCACTTGCCGACAGGGAGACCCAGTACTTC. Amino acid sequence: CASSLADRETQYF. This chain links TRBV18 with TRBJ2-5; possible D gene TRBD1, 6 bases. CDR3 length: 13 residues. Germline CDR1 KGHSH, CDR2 LQKENI. The V and J ends lost 4 bases and 5 bases respectively, with 11 bases between them.

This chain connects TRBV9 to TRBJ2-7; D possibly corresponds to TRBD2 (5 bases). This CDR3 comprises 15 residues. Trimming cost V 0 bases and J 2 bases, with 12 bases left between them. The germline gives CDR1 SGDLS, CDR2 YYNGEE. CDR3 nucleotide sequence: TGTGCCAGCAGCGTAGGGAAAGGGAGTACCTACGAGCAGTACTTC. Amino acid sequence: CASSVGKGSTYEQYF.

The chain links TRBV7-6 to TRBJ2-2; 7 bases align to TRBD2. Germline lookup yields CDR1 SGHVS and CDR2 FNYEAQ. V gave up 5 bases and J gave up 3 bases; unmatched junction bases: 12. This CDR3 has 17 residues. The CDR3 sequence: CASSPLGGSQDTGELFF. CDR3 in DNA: TGTGCCAGCAGCCCCCTTGGCGGGAGTCAGGACACCGGGGAGCTGTTTTTT.

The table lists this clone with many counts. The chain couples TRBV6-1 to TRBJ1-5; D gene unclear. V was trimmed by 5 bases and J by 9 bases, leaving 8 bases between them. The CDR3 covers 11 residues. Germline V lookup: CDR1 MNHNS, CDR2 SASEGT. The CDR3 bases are TGTGCCAGCAGTAAAAACAGGCCCCAGCATTTT. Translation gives CASSKNRPQHF.

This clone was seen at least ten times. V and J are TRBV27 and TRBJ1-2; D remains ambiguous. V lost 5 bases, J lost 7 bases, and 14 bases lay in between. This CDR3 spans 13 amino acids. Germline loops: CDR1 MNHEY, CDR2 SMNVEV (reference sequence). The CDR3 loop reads CASSPRHRSGYTF. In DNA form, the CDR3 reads TGTGCCAGCAGTCCCCGCCATAGGAGTGGCTACACCTTC.

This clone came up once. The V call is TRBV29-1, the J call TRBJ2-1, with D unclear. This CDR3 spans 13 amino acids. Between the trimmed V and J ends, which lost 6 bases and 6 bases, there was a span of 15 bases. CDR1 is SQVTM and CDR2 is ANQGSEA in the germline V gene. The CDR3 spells CSVQTPIPNEQFF. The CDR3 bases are TGCAGCGTCCAAACCCCAATACCCAATGAGCAGTTCTTC.

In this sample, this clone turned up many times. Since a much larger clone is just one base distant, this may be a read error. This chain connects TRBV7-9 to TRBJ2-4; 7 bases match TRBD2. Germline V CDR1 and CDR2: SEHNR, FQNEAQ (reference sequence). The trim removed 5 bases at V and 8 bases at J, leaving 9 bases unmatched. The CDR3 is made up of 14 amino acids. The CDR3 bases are TGTGCCAGCAGCCCGGGGCTGGGGGGGGACATTCAGTACTTC. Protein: CASSPGLGGDIQYF.

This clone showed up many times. The CDR3 DNA reads as TGCAGCGTTGAAGATCTAGAGGGGGCCGGAACCGGGGAGCTGTTTTTT. This encodes CSVEDLEGAGTGELFF. The chain uses TRBV29-1 and TRBJ2-2, with 7 nucleotides matching TRBD1. Germline V gene data show CDR1 as SQVTM and CDR2 as ANQGSEA. J was trimmed by 5 bases and V by 0 bases; bases with no gene match: 9. This CDR3 has 16 amino acids.

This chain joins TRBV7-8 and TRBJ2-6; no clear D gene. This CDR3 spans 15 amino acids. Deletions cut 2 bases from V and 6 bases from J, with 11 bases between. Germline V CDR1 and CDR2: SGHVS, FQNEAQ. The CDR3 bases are TGTGCCAGCAGCTTAAGGTCGACGGCGGCCAACGTCCTGACTTTC. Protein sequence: CASSLRSTAANVLTF.

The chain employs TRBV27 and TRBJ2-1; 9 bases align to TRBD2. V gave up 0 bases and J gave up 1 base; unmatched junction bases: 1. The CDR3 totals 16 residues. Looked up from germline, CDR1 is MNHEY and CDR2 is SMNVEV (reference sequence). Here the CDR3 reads CASSLSSGSSYNEQFF. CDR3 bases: TGTGCCAGCAGTTTATCTAGCGGGAGTTCCTACAATGAGCAGTTCTTC.

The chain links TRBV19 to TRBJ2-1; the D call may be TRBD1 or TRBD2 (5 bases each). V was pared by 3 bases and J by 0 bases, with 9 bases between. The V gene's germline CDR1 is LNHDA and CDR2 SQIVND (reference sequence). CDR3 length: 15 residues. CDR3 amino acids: CASSIWGSSYNEQFF. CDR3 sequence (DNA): TGTGCCAGTAGTATTTGGGGGAGCTCCTACAATGAGCAGTTCTTC.

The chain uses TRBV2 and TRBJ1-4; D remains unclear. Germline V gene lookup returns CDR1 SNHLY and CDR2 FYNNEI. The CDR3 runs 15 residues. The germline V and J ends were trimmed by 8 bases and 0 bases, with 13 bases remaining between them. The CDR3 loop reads CASRKGRATNEKLFF. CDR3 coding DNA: TGTGCCAGCCGTAAGGGAAGGGCAACTAATGAAAAACTGTTTTTT. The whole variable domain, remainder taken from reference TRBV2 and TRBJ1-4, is EPEVTQTPSHQVTQMGQEVILRCVPISNHLYFYWYRQILGQKVEFLVSFYNNEISEKSEIFDDQFSVERPDGSNFTLKIRSTKLEDSAMYFCASRKGRATNEKLFFGSGTQLSVL.